One and the same sample provided the 3 T cell receptor beta chains below, sequenced in a study of blood T cell repertoires in COVID-19. TCRdb's copy holds only in-frame clones and misses some; the assay was immunoSEQ multiplex PCR. The repertoire holds some 220,000 clones, 84% seen once, with 4% to 4.5% in the top ten. Sequencing was carried out using peripheral blood. The receptors originated from a man aged 50 to 60 with acute or convalescent COVID-19.

This clone turned up a few times. The gene calls are TRBV4-1 and TRBJ1-5; 8 bases agree with TRBD1. The CDR3 consists of 16 residues. The V and J ends lost 3 bases and 4 bases, in that order; junction bases with no gene match: 8. Germline lookup yields CDR1 MGHRA and CDR2 YSYEKL. The CDR3 nucleotides read TGCGCCAGCAGCCATCACGGACAGGGTAGTAATCAGCCCCAGCATTTT. This sequence encodes CASSHHGQGSNQPQHF.

The chain joins TRBV18 to TRBJ1-1; D is uncertain. CDR1 is KGHSH, CDR2 LQKENI, per germline. The V and J ends lost 3 bases and 2 bases respectively, with 13 bases between them. The CDR3 spans 15 residues. The CDR3, as DNA: TGTGCCAGCTCACCCTGGGCGGACTCTAACACTGAAGCTTTCTTT. Its translation is CASSPWADSNTEAFF.

The chain recombines TRBV27 with TRBJ2-5; perhaps TRBD2 as D (6 bases). Trimming took 6 bases from V and 5 from J, leaving 25 bases between them. The CDR3 extends over 17 amino acids. Germline V gene lookup returns CDR1 MNHEY and CDR2 SMNVEV (reference sequence). CDR3 in amino acids: CASSATPGARGGETQYF. DNA of the CDR3: TGTGCCAGCAGCGCAACCCCTGGGGCTAGGGGAGGTGAGACCCAGTACTTC.